This T cell receptor (beta chain) was captured by sequencing in a study of blood T cell repertoires in COVID-19. On the study more broadly: Donors in the United States, Italy and Spain gave samples during acute or convalescent COVID-19. Sources were T cells, B-cell-depleted T cells, or PBMCs; the material itself was cDNA or gDNA.

In the study's own analysis: It was from reference gene primer amplification that nucleated cell counts were estimated. The protocol was immunoSEQ multiplex PCR, while the TCRdb copy is restricted to in-frame clones and leaves out a portion. Clonal size and the V and J genes are those of that table, whereas D and trimming came from the DNA. The table records some 200,000 clones, approximately 79% of them present only once. This CDR3 spans 15 amino acids. The V gene end was trimmed by 4 bases and the J gene end by 2 bases; junction bases not matched to a gene: 9. Germline V gene sequence: CDR1 SGHRS, CDR2 YFSETQ. In its sample, this clone was seen a few times.

This clonotype originated in an older woman with acute or convalescent COVID-19. The chain is built from TRBV5-1 and TRBJ2-7, with TRBD2 matching over 7 bases. The specimen was peripheral blood. The CDR3 reads CASSPLPGLTYEQYF. For the CDR3, the DNA is TGCGCCAGCAGCCCCCTCCCGGGACTAACCTACGAGCAGTACTTC.